This TCR beta chain is from a study of blood T cell repertoires in COVID-19. Study context: Some COVID-19 samples were acute and others convalescent; all came from the United States, Italy and Spain. Nucleic acid was either cDNA or gDNA, and it came from T cells, B-cell-depleted T cells, or PBMCs.

V gave up 7 bases and J gave up 5 bases, with 14 bases separating them. The CDR3 runs 12 residues. Germline-derived CDR1 and CDR2 are GTSNPN and SVGIG (reference sequence). The authors' processing: Reference gene primer amplification gave estimated nucleated cell counts. Profiling relied on immunoSEQ multiplex PCR, and the TCRdb table lists in-frame clones only, not all of them. The DNA gave D and trimming, while V, J and clone size come from that table. The sample gives approximately 150,000 clones, approximately 78% of which show up once; approximately 11% is in the top ten. This rearrangement joins TRBV30 to TRBJ1-2; D ambiguous. What was sequenced was peripheral blood. This sequence was found in a human donor in a cohort sampled during active COVID-19. In DNA, the CDR3 is TGTGCCTATACCCGAGGAGGGTATGGCTACACCTTC. It yields the protein CAYTRGGYGYTF.